Listed below are T cell receptor beta chains from one sample, sequenced in a study of Ad26.COV2.S vaccination and SARS-CoV-2 variants. The protocol was immunoSEQ multiplex PCR, while the TCRdb copy is restricted to in-frame clones and leaves out a portion. The table has 350,000 to 550,000 clones, roughly nine tenths seen once. Sequenced material: peripheral blood, taken in a trial of Ad26.COV2.S vaccine versus placebo. Receptors originate from a person aged 18-65 years who received the Ad26.COV2.S COVID-19 vaccine or a placebo. CDR3s include the opening cysteine and the closing phenylalanine or tryptophan. A D gene is named only where the DNA matches it firmly. The listing skips clone size in some rows; elsewhere it reads once, few, many or a size class.

D: NA
J: TRBJ2-1
V: TRBV13
size: NA
DNA: TGTGCCAGCAGCTTAGTTCCACAGGGTTATGTTGGTGAGCAGTTCTTC
CDR3: CASSLVPQGYVGEQFF

D: TRBD1
J: TRBJ2-5
V: TRBV10-3
size: NA
DNA: TGTGCCATCAGTGACCGAAAGGGACAGTCCTACGGGGAGACCCAGTACTTC
CDR3: CAISDRKGQSYGETQYF

D: NA
J: TRBJ1-2
V: TRBV9
size: NA
DNA: TGTGCCAGCAGCGCCCTTCGGGACGGCTACACCTTC
CDR3: CASSALRDGYTF

D: NA
J: TRBJ2-7
V: TRBV7-3
size: NA
DNA: TGTGCCAGCAGCTTAAAGGCCATTTCTTTAACCAATTCCTACGAGCAGTACTTC
CDR3: CASSLKAISLTNSYEQYF

D: NA
J: TRBJ2-5
V: TRBV24-1
size: NA
DNA: TGTGCCACCAGTGAGCCACCGGGTCGAGAAGAGACCCAGTACTTC
CDR3: CATSEPPGREETQYF

D: NA
J: TRBJ2-2
V: TRBV5-1
size: NA
DNA: TGCGCCAGCAGCTTGTTTACAGGAAACACCGGGGAGCTGTTTTTT
CDR3: CASSLFTGNTGELFF

D: TRBD1
J: TRBJ2-7
V: TRBV6-5
size: NA
DNA: TGTGCCAGCAGTTACACAGGGGGACAGTACGAGCAGTACTTC
CDR3: CASSYTGGQYEQYF

D: NA
J: TRBJ1-1
V: TRBV28
size: NA
DNA: TGTGCCAGCATAACTACAGGGAACACTGAAGCTTTCTTT
CDR3: CASITTGNTEAFF

D: TRBD1
J: TRBJ1-2
V: TRBV2
size: NA
DNA: TGTGCCAGCACCCCGGACAGGGAATACGGCTACACCTTC
CDR3: CASTPDREYGYTF

D: TRBD1
J: TRBJ1-5
V: TRBV7-2
size: once
DNA: TGTGCCAGCAGCTTAGGAGGGGGCGATCAGCCCCAGCATTTT
CDR3: CASSLGGGDQPQHF

D: NA
J: TRBJ2-1
V: TRBV6-5
size: once
DNA: TGTGCCAGCAGTTACCTCGGGGGCTCCTACAATGAGCAGTTCTTC
CDR3: CASSYLGGSYNEQFF

D: NA
J: TRBJ1-1
V: TRBV7-2
size: NA
DNA: TGTGCCAGCAGCTCACGACCAGCCACTGAAGCTTTCTTT
CDR3: CASSSRPATEAFF

D: NA
J: TRBJ1-5
V: TRBV28
size: NA
DNA: TGTGCCAGCAGTTTACGGGGGCCCCATCAGCCCCAGCATTTT
CDR3: CASSLRGPHQPQHF

D: TRBD2
J: TRBJ2-1
V: TRBV6-2/TRBV6-3
size: NA
DNA: TGTGCCAGCAGTCAACTAGCGGGGGGAGAAAACAATGAGCAGTTCTTC
CDR3: CASSQLAGGENNEQFF

D: NA
J: TRBJ1-2
V: TRBV10-2
size: NA
DNA: TGCGCCAGCAGGGGGTCGTCAGCTGGCTACACCTTC
CDR3: CASRGSSAGYTF

D: NA
J: TRBJ2-1
V: TRBV2
size: many
DNA: TGTGCCAGCAGTGCCTGGGCGGGGCATGAGCAGTTCTTC
CDR3: CASSAWAGHEQFF

D: NA
J: TRBJ2-1
V: TRBV23-1
size: NA
DNA: TGCGCCAGCAGTCGGGACACGGGCGGTGATGAGCAGTTCTTC
CDR3: CASSRDTGGDEQFF

D: NA
J: TRBJ2-1
V: TRBV6-2/TRBV6-3
size: NA
DNA: TGTGCCAGCAGTAGGGGGGATGAGCAGTTCTTC
CDR3: CASSRGDEQFF

D: NA
J: TRBJ1-5
V: TRBV28
size: few
DNA: TGTGCCAGCAGTCCAGGTTCCAATAATTATCAGCCCCAGCATTTT
CDR3: CASSPGSNNYQPQHF

D: NA
J: TRBJ2-5
V: TRBV7-3
size: NA
DNA: TGTGCCAGCAGCCCAGGCGGGTCCGAGAAGACCCAGTACTTC
CDR3: CASSPGGSEKTQYF

D: NA
J: TRBJ2-1
V: TRBV5-1
size: NA
DNA: TGCGCCAGCAGCTTGGGGACGGGGAGCTCCTACAATGAGCAGTTCTTC
CDR3: CASSLGTGSSYNEQFF

D: NA
J: TRBJ1-1
V: TRBV25-1
size: NA
DNA: TGTGCCAGCAGTCTAGGGTGGAACACTGAAGCTTTCTTT
CDR3: CASSLGWNTEAFF

D: NA
J: TRBJ2-1
V: TRBV4-2
size: NA
DNA: TGTGCCAGCAGCCAAGATCAGGGGAAAACCTACAATGAGCAGTTCTTC
CDR3: CASSQDQGKTYNEQFF

D: NA
J: TRBJ2-1
V: TRBV5-1
size: once
DNA: TGCGCCAGTGGGCCCGATAGGTGGGCCGCCGGGGGAGATGAGCAGTTCTTC
CDR3: CASGPDRWAAGGDEQFF

D: NA
J: TRBJ1-5
V: TRBV12-3/TRBV12-4
size: NA
DNA: TGTGCCAGCAGTTTCGATCAGCCCCAGCATTTT
CDR3: CASSFDQPQHF

D: NA
J: TRBJ1-1
V: TRBV6-4
size: NA
DNA: TGTGCCAGCAGCGAAGGGCCGAACACTGAAGCTTTCTTT
CDR3: CASSEGPNTEAFF

D: NA
J: TRBJ2-7
V: TRBV6-5
size: NA
DNA: TGTGCCACCTCGGGCGCTTACGCCTACGAGCAGTACTTC
CDR3: CATSGAYAYEQYF